A single sample is the source of the 19 T cell receptor beta chains below, sequenced in a study of CD8 T cells in ankylosing spondylitis (dated by TCRdb to about 2017). Receptors were amplified or captured by 5' RACE. Data came from an Illumina HiSeq 2500. Through fastp at Q25 and MiXCR, TCRdb rebuilt clones from the public reads, retaining in-frame beta chains. Entries are consolidated by CDR3 protein sequence, retaining the most common genes and DNA. Present in this sample are 150,000 to 200,000 distinct CDR3 sequences, around 19% of which were seen just once. Approximately 8% of the sample belongs to the ten largest clones. Sequenced material: blood, either unsorted or a sorted T cell fraction (not recorded which). The receptors here all came from a male donor with ankylosing spondylitis or in good health (not recorded which).

This clonotype was counted many times. The chain joins TRBV6-1 to TRBJ1-5; D is unresolved. The CDR3 extends over 15 amino acids. Trimming shortened V by 3 bases and J by 2 bases, and 11 bases separated the two germline ends. Germline CDR1 reads MNHNS; CDR2 reads SASEGT. CDR3 protein: CASSDNGPGNQPQHF. CDR3 DNA sequence: TGTGCCAGCAGTGATAACGGGCCGGGCAATCAGCCCCAGCATTTT.

This clonotype was counted at least ten times. V usage is TRBV3-1 and J usage is TRBJ2-1, with no clear D. The CDR3 contains 15 residues. Trimming shortened V by 0 bases and J by 4 bases, and 10 bases separated the two germline ends. In germline, CDR1 is LGHDT, CDR2 YNNKEL (reference sequence). DNA for the CDR3: TGTGCCAGCAGCCAAGACATAGTCAGTTACAATGAGCAGTTCTTC. Its protein is CASSQDIVSYNEQFF.

This clonotype came up many times. The gene calls are TRBV10-3 and TRBJ2-1; 7 nucleotides align to TRBD1. The ends lost 2 bases at V and 15 bases at J; junction bases unmatched: 10. The CDR3 sequence is 13 residues long. The V gene's germline CDR1 is ENHRY and CDR2 SYGVKD. The CDR3 reads CAISEAGGANGFF. The CDR3, as DNA: TGTGCCATCAGTGAGGCAGGGGGAGCGAATGGGTTCTTC.

This clonotype appeared a few times. V gene TRBV12-3 or TRBV12-4 combines with J gene TRBJ2-3; 11 bases are shared with TRBD1. This CDR3 has 15 residues. The V and J ends lost 3 bases and 8 bases, in that order; junction bases with no gene match: 7. The CDR3 coding sequence is TGTGCCAGCAGTTTTCCCGGACAGGGGGCTGGTACGCAGTATTTT. Its translation is CASSFPGQGAGTQYF.

In this sample, this clonotype turned up many times. The chain combines TRBV28 with TRBJ2-3, with D hard to call. Germline V gene sequence: CDR1 MDHEN, CDR2 SYDVKM. The CDR3 contains 14 residues. Trimming took off 5 bases at V and 1 base at J, with 10 bases between the two ends. In nucleotides, the CDR3 is TGTGCCAGCAGTGCCCCCCACCGCACAGATACGCAGTATTTT. Its translation is CASSAPHRTDTQYF. Variable domain in full (rest from reference TRBV28 and TRBJ2-3): DVKVTQSSRYLVKRTGEKVFLECVQDMDHENMFWYRQDPGLGLRLIYFSYDVKMKEKGDIPEGYSVSREKKERFSLILESASTNQTSMYLCASSAPHRTDTQYFGPGTRLTVL.

This clonotype was detected only a few times. The chain uses TRBV7-2 and TRBJ1-1; unclear D gene. The CDR3 runs to 12 residues. Trimming removed 0 bases from V and 11 bases from J, with 10 bases in between. Germline V gives CDR1 SGHTA, CDR2 FQGNSA. The CDR3 DNA reads TGTGCCAGCAGCTTAGCGGGGAATTTGGCTTTCTTT. This translates into CASSLAGNLAFF. The variable domain in full, with the rest retrieved from reference TRBV7-2 and TRBJ1-1, is GAGVSQSPSNKVTEKGKDVELRCDPISGHTALYWYRQSLGQGLEFLIYFQGNSAPDKSGLPSDRFSAERTGGSVSTLTIQRTQQEDSAVYLCASSLAGNLAFFGQGTRLTVV.

This clonotype was recorded many times. The chain has TRBV27 and TRBJ2-7; 8 bases align to TRBD2. The CDR3 runs 16 residues. V dropped 0 bases and J dropped 0; count of bases not matched to a gene: 4. Germline CDR1 MNHEY, CDR2 SMNVEV (reference sequence). CDR3 in DNA: TGTGCCAGCAGTTTATCTACTAGCGGATACTCCTACGAGCAGTACTTC. Amino acid sequence: CASSLSTSGYSYEQYF.

This clonotype occurred many times. V gene TRBV3-1 combines with J gene TRBJ2-1, with D possibly called TRBD1 or TRBD2 (5 bases each). This CDR3 has 12 residues. Trimming removed 0 bases at V and 14 bases at J, with 11 bases between. Germline CDR1 reads LGHDT; CDR2 reads YNNKEL (reference sequence). The CDR3 DNA is TGTGCCAGCAGCCAAGAGGGGCAGAGGGAGTTCTTC. Protein product: CASSQEGQREFF.

This chain connects TRBV5-1 to TRBJ2-5, with a weak D call TRBD1 (6 bases). Looked up from germline, CDR1 is SGHRS and CDR2 is YFSETQ. The ends were cut back, 1 base at V and 5 bases at J, with 12 bases in the middle. The CDR3 is 14 amino acids. The CDR3, as DNA: TGCGCCAGCAGCTTGCGGCCGAGGGGGGAGACCCAGTACTTC. This encodes CASSLRPRGETQYF. The full variable domain, with the rest looked up from reference TRBV5-1 and TRBJ2-5, is KAGVTQTPRYLIKTRGQQVTLSCSPISGHRSVSWYQQTPGQGLQFLFEYFSETQRNKGNFPGRFSGRQFSNSRSEMNVSTLELGDSALYLCASSLRPRGETQYFGPGTRLLVL.

V usage is TRBV7-3 and J usage is TRBJ2-6; D not certain. V was clipped by 4 bases and J by 0 bases, with 16 bases between them. The CDR3 sequence is 18 residues long. Germline loops: CDR1 SGHTA, CDR2 FQGTGA. CDR3 in amino acids: CASSSPSGLYSGANVLTF. CDR3 sequence (DNA): TGTGCCAGCAGCTCGCCCTCGGGTCTCTACTCTGGGGCCAACGTCCTGACTTTC.

This clonotype showed up many times. The chain has TRBV4-1 and TRBJ2-3, with 7 positions matching TRBD2. The CDR3 covers 16 residues. After removal of 4 bases from V and 3 bases from J, the junction contained 10 bases not matched to a gene. Per germline, CDR1 MGHRA and CDR2 YSYEKL. The CDR3 bases are TGCGCCAGCAGCCCCCGGGACTACAGACAGACAGATACGCAGTATTTT. Amino acids: CASSPRDYRQTDTQYF.

In regard to this clonotype: One junction end does not reproduce the germline sequence, and a read error may be involved. The V gene is TRBV27, the J gene TRBJ2-3; D is ambiguous. The CDR3 covers 13 residues. Germline V gene lookup returns CDR1 MNHEY and CDR2 SMNVEV (reference sequence). CDR3 amino acids: CVSSLSAAGTQYF. The DNA of the CDR3 is TGTGTCAGCAGTTTATCGGCTGCAGGTACGCAGTATTTT.

This clonotype was detected many times. The J gene is TRBJ2-1, the V gene TRBV7-3, with D tentatively TRBD2 (6 bases). V lost 2 bases to trimming and J lost 7 bases, with 15 bases between them. This CDR3 has 15 residues. CDR1 SGHTA and CDR2 FQGTGA come from the germline V gene. The chain's CDR3 is CASSLEAGVINEQFF. The CDR3 DNA reads as TGTGCCAGCAGCTTAGAAGCGGGTGTAATAAATGAGCAGTTCTTC.

This clonotype was counted ten times or more. V is TRBV20-1 and J is TRBJ2-3; the D is unclear. This CDR3 is built from 14 residues. V was shortened by 3 bases and J by 3 bases, with 13 bases between the two germline ends. Germline assignment: CDR1 DFQATT and CDR2 SNEGSKA (reference sequence). CDR3 in DNA: TGCAGTGCTAGGCAGCTCGGTGGGACAGATACGCAGTATTTT. Encoded protein: CSARQLGGTDTQYF.

The table lists this clonotype with many counts. The V call is TRBV6-5, the J call TRBJ2-1, with 9 bases matching TRBD2. The ends lost 2 bases at V and 8 bases at J; junction bases unmatched: 7. The V gene's germline CDR1 is MNHEY and CDR2 SVGAGI. CDR3 length: 15 residues. DNA of the CDR3: TGTGCCAGCAGTTACGGGGGACTAGCTCCGGATGAGCAGTTCTTC. Protein product: CASSYGGLAPDEQFF.

This clonotype has only a few counts. The J gene is TRBJ1-1, the V gene TRBV19; D remains unclear. Germline V gives CDR1 LNHDA, CDR2 SQIVND (reference sequence). CDR3 size: 13 residues. The V end was cut by 8 bases, the J end by 0 bases, with 10 bases between. CDR3 protein: CASQITVNTEAFF. The CDR3 region has the DNA TGTGCCAGTCAGATTACAGTGAACACTGAAGCTTTCTTT.

This clonotype occurred a few times. J is TRBJ2-3 and V is TRBV7-9; D may be TRBD2 (5 bases). Trimming left V 5 bases short and J 2 bases short, with 8 bases between. Per the germline V gene, CDR1 is SEHNR and CDR2 is FQNEAQ (reference sequence). This CDR3 contains 13 residues. In DNA form, the CDR3 reads TGTGCCAGCAGCAACCGGGACACAGATACGCAGTATTTT. The encoded protein is CASSNRDTDTQYF.

The chain carries TRBV7-9 and TRBJ2-7, with 12 nucleotides matching TRBD2. The germline CDR1 and CDR2 sequences are SEHNR and FQNEAQ (reference sequence). J gave up 4 bases and V 2 bases, and 0 bases lay outside the gene matches. The CDR3 spans 14 residues. Here the CDR3 DNA reads TGTGCCAGCAGCTTAACTAGCGGGAGGTACGAGCAGTACTTC. Protein: CASSLTSGRYEQYF. The variable domain in full, with the rest retrieved from reference TRBV7-9 and TRBJ2-7, is DTGVSQNPRHKITKRGQNVTFRCDPISEHNRLYWYRQTLGQGPEFLTYFQNEAQLEKSRLLSDRFSAERPKGSFSTLEIQRTEQGDSAMYLCASSLTSGRYEQYFGPGTRLTVT.

Many counts were recorded for this clonotype. The CDR3 sequence is CASSFRVDGNIQYF. The CDR3 DNA reads as TGTGCCAGCAGTTTCAGGGTTGACGGGAACATTCAGTACTTC. The rearrangement uses TRBV12-3 or TRBV12-4 and TRBJ2-4; D possibly corresponds to TRBD1 (5 bases). V lost 3 bases, J lost 7 bases, and 13 bases lay in between. This CDR3 spans 14 amino acids.